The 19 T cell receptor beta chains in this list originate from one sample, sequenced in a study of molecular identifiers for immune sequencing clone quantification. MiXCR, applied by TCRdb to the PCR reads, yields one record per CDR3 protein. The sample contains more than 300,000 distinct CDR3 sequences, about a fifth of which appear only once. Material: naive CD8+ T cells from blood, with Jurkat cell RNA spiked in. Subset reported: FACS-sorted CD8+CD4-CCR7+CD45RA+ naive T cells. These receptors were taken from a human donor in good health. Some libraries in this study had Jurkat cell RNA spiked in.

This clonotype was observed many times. The CDR3 sequence is CASKDYLGAFF. CDR3 nucleotide sequence: TGTGCCAGCAAGGACTACCTTGGAGCTTTCTTT. The chain couples TRBV27 to TRBJ1-1; D is unresolved. Germline V lookup: CDR1 MNHEY, CDR2 SMNVEV (reference sequence). The V and J ends lost 7 bases and 10 bases respectively, with 13 bases between them. The CDR3 is 11 residues long.

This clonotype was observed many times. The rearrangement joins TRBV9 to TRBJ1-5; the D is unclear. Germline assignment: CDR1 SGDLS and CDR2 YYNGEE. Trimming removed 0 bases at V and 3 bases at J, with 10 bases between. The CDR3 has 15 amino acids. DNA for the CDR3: TGTGCCAGCAGCGTAGAAGGACTTCTCAATCAGCCCCAGCATTTT. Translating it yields CASSVEGLLNQPQHF. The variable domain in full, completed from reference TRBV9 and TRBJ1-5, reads DSGVTQTPKHLITATGQRVTLRCSPRSGDLSVYWYQQSLDQGLQFLIQYYNGEERAKGNILERFSAQQFPDLHSELNLSSLELGDSALYFCASSVEGLLNQPQHFGDGTRLSIL.

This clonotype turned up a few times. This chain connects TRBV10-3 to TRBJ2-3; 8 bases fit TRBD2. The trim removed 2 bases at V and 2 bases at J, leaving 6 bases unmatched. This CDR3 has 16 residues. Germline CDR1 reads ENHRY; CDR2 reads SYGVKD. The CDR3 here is CAISEGTRSLTDTQYF. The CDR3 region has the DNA TGTGCCATCAGTGAGGGGACTAGATCCCTCACAGATACGCAGTATTTT.

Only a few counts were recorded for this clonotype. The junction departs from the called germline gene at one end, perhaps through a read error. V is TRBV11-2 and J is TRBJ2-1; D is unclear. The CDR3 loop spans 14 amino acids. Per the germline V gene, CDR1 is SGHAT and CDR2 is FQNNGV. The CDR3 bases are TGTGCCAGCACCTTAACCTTTGGTGGCCATGAGCAGTTCTTC. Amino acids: CASTLTFGGHEQFF. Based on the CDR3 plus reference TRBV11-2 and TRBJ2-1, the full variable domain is EAGVAQSPRYKIIEKRQSVAFWCNPISGHATLYWYQQILGQGPKLLIQFQNNGVVDDSQLPKDRFSAERLKGVDSTLKIQPAKLEDSAVYLCASTLTFGGHEQFFGPGTRLTVL.

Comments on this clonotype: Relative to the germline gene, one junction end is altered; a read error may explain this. The CDR3 protein is CASGVGGTGYEQYF. CDR3 DNA: TGTGCCAGCGGCGTAGGCGGGACAGGGTACGAGCAGTACTTC. This rearrangement joins TRBV9 to TRBJ2-7; 9 bases line up with TRBD1. This CDR3 has 14 amino acids. CDR1 and CDR2 (germline): SGDLS, YYNGEE.

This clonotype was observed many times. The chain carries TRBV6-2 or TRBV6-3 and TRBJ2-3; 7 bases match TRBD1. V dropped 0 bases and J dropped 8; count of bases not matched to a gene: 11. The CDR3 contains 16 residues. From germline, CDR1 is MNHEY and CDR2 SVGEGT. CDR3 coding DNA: TGTGCCAGCAGTTACTCTGGGACAGATATAATTCCTACGCAGTATTTT. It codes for CASSYSGTDIIPTQYF.

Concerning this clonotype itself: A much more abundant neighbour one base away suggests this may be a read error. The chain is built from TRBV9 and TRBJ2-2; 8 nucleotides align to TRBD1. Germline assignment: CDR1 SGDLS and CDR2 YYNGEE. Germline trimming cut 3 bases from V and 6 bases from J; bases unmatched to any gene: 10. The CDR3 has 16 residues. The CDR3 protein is CASSAPGQANAGELFF. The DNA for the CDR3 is TGTGCCAGCAGCGCTCCGGGACAGGCTAACGCCGGGGAGCTGTTTTTT.

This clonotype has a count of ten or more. Here the CDR3 reads CASSIEDRGPANTEAFF. The CDR3 region has the DNA TGTGCCAGTAGTATAGAGGACAGGGGGCCGGCGAACACTGAAGCTTTCTTT. The rearrangement uses TRBV19 and TRBJ1-1; 11 nucleotides line up with TRBD1. The CDR3 runs 17 residues. Trimming cost V 0 bases and J 1 base; bases outside gene matches: 4. Looked up from germline, CDR1 is LNHDA and CDR2 is SQIVND (reference sequence).

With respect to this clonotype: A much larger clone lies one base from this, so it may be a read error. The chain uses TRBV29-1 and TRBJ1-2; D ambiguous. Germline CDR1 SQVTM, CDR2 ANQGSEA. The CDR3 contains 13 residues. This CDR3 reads CSVQKAEDYGYAF. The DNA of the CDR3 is TGCAGCGTCCAAAAGGCGGAGGACTATGGCTACGCCTTC.

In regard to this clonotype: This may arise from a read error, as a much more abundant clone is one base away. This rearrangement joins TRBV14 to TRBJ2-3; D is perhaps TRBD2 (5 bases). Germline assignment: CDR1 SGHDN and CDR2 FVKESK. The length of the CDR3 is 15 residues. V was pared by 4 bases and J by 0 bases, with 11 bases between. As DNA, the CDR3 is TGTGCCAGCAGCCTAGATAGCGAGAGCACAGATACGCAGTATTTT. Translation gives CASSLDSESTDTQYF.

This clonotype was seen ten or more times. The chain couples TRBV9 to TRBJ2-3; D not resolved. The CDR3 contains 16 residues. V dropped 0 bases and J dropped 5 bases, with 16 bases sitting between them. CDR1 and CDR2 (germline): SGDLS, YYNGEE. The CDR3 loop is CASSVASVPTVDTQYF. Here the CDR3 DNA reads TGTGCCAGCAGCGTAGCGTCGGTCCCCACCGTAGATACGCAGTATTTT.

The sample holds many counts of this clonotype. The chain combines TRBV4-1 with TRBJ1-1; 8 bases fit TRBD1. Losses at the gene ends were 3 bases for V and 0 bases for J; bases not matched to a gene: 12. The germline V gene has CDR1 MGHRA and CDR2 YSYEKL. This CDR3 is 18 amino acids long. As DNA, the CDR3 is TGCGCCAGCAGCCAGGAATTAAACAGGGGGTTCATGAACACTGAAGCTTTCTTT. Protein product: CASSQELNRGFMNTEAFF.

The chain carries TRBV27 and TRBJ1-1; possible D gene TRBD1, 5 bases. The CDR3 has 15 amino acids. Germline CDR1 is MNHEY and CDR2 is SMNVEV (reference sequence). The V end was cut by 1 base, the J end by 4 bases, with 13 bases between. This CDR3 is CASSLFLGVGTEAFF. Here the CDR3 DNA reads TGTGCCAGCAGTTTATTTCTGGGGGTCGGCACTGAAGCTTTCTTT.

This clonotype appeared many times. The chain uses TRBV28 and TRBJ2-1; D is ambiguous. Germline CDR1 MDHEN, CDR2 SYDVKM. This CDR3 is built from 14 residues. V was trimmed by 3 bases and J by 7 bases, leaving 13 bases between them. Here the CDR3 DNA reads TGTGCCAGCAGTTTCCGCGGCTCGATGAATGAGCAGTTCTTC. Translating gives CASSFRGSMNEQFF.

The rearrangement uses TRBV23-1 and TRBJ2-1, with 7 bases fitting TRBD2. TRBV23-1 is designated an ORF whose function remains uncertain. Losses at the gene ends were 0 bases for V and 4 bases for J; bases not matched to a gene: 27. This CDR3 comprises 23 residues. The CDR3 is CASSQSSGIKRDPSDGGYNEQFF. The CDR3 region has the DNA TGCGCCAGCAGTCAATCATCTGGGATTAAGCGGGACCCTTCGGACGGGGGGTACAATGAGCAGTTCTTC.

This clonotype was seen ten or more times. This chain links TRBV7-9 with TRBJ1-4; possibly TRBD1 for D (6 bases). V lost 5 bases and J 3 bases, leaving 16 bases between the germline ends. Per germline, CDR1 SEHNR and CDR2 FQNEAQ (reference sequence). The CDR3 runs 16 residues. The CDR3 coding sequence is TGTGCCAGCAGCCCGTGGACGGAGGGGGCTAATGAAAAACTGTTTTTT. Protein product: CASSPWTEGANEKLFF.

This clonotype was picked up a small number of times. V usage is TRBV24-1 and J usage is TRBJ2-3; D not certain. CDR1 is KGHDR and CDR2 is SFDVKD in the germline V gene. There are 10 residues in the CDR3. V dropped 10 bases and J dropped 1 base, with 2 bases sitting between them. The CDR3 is CATCTDTQYF. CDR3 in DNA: TGTGCCACGTGCACAGATACGCAGTATTTT.

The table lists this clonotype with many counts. The DNA for the CDR3 is TGCGCCAGCAGCTATGGGACAGGGGGCATGTCAGATACGCAGTATTTT. This encodes CASSYGTGGMSDTQYF. This sequence joins TRBV5-1 and TRBJ2-3; 12 bases align to TRBD1. With 3 bases clipped from V and 4 bases from J, the junction kept 6 bases outside the gene matches. Germline V lookup: CDR1 SGHRS, CDR2 YFSETQ. CDR3 length: 16 amino acids. The full variable domain, with the rest looked up from reference TRBV5-1 and TRBJ2-3, is KAGVTQTPRYLIKTRGQQVTLSCSPISGHRSVSWYQQTPGQGLQFLFEYFSETQRNKGNFPGRFSGRQFSNSRSEMNVSTLELGDSALYLCASSYGTGGMSDTQYFGPGTRLTVL.

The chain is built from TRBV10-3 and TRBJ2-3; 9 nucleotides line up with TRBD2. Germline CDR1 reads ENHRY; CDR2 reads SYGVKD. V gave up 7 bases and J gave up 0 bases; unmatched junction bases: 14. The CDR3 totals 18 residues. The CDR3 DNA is TGTGCCATCAAGGTCCCTGTCCGAGCGGGGGGCAGCACAGATACGCAGTATTTT. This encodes CAIKVPVRAGGSTDTQYF.